Here is one T cell receptor beta chain with its context. The read halts 3 residues ahead of the CDR3 end, with the missing end drawn from the germline J gene. The V gene lost 2 bases and the J gene lost 0 bases, with 11 bases spanning the gap. In germline, CDR1 is SGHRS, CDR2 YFSETQ. The CDR3 loop spans 15 amino acids. Clones were read by immunoSEQ multiplex PCR, and TCRdb kept only the in-frame ones, dropping some. The table counts some 33,000 clones; around 4% lies in the top ten. The sample originates from a study of T cells in women clearing cervical HPV infection. The sample taken for sequencing was blood buffy coat. This TCR was recovered from a woman between 18 and 69 years old with a cervical HPV16 infection that either progressed to CIN3+ or cleared (not recorded which). The chain couples TRBV5-1 to TRBJ1-1, with D possibly being TRBD1 (5 bases). The CDR3: CASSFGGAMNTEAFF. The DNA read from the CDR3 is TGCGCCAGCAGCTTTGGAGGGGCCATGAACACTGAA.